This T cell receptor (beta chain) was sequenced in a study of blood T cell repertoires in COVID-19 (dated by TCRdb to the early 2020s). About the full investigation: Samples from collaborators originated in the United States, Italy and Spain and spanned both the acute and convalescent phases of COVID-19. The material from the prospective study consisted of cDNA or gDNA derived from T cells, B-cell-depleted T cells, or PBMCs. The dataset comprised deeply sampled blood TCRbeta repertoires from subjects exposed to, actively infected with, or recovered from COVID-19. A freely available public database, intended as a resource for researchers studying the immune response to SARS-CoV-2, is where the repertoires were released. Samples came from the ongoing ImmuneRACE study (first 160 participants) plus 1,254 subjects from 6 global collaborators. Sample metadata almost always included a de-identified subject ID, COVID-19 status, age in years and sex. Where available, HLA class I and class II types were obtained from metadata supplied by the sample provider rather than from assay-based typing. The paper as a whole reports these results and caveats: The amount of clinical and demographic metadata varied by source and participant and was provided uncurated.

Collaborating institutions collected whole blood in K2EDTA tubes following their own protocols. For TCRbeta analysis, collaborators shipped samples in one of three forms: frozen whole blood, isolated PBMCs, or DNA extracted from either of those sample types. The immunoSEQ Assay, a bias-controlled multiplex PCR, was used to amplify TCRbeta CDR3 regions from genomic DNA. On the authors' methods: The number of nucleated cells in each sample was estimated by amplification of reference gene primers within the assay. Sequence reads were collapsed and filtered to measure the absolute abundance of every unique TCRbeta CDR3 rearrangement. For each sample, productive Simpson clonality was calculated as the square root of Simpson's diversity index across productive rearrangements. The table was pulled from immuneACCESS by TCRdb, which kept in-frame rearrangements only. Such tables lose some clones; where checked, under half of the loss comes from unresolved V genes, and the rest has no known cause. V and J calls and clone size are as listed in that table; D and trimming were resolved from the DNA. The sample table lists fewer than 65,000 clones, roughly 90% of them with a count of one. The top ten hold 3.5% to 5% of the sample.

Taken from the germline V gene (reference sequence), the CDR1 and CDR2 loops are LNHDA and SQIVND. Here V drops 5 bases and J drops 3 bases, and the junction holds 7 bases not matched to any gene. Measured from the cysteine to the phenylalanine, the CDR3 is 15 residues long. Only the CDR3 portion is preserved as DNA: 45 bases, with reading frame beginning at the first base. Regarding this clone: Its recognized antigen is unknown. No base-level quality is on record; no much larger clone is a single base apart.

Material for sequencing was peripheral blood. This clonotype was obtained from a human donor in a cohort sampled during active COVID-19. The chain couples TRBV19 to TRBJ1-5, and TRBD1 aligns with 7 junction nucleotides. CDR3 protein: CASSLTGTDNQPQHF. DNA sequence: TGTGCCAGTAGTTTAACCGGGACAGACAATCAGCCCCAGCATTTT. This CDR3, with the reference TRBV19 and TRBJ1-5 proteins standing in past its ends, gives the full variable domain DGGITQSPKYLFRKEGQNVTLSCEQNLNHDAMYWYRQDPGQGLRLIYYSQIVNDFQKGDIAEGYSVSREKKESFPLTVTSAQKNPTAFYLCASSLTGTDNQPQHFGDGTRLSIL.